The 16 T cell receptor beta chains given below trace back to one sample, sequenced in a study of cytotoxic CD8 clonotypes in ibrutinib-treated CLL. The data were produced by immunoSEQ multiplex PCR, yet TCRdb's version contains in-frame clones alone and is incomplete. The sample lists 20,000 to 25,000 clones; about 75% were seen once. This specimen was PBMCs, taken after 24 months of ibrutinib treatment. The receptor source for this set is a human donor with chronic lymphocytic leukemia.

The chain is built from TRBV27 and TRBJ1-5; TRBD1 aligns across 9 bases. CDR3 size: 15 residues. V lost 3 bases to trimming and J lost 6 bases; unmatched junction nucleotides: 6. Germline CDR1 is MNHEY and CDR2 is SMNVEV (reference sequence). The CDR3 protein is CASSFTGGGGQPQHF. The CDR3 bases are TGTGCCAGCAGTTTCACAGGGGGCGGAGGTCAGCCCCAGCATTTT.

The CDR3 DNA reads as TGCAGCGCCTCCCCGGGGCCCGGGCATACGAGCTACACCTTC. Its protein product is CSASPGPGHTSYTF. The V call is TRBV29-1, the J call TRBJ1-2, with D tentatively TRBD1 (5 bases). Germline CDR1 SQVTM, CDR2 ANQGSEA. Trimming removed 7 bases at V and 9 bases at J, with 24 bases between. This CDR3 is 14 amino acids long.

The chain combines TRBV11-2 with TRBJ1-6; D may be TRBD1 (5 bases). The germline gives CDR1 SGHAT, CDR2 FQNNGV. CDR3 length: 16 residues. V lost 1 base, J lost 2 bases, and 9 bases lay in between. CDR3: CASSLVPQAYNSPLHF. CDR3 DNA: TGTGCCAGCAGCTTAGTACCACAGGCCTATAATTCACCCCTCCACTTT.

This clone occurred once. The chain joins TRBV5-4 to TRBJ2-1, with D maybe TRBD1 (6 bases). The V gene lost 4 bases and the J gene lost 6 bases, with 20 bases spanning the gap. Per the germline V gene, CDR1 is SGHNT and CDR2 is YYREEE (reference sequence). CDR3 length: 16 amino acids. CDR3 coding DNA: TGTGCCAGCAGCCTTAGAAGACACAGGGACATCAATGAGCAGTTCTTC. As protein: CASSLRRHRDINEQFF.

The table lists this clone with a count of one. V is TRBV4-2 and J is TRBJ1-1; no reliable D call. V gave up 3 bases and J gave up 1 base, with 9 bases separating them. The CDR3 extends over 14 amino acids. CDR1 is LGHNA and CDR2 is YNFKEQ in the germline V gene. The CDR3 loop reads CASSHLDGNTEAFF. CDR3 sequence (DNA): TGTGCCAGCAGCCATCTGGACGGGAACACTGAAGCTTTCTTT.

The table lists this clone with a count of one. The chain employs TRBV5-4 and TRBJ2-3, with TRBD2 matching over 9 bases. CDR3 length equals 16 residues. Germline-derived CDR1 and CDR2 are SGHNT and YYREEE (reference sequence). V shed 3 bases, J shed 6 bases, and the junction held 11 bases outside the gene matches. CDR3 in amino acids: CASSYLGRGGSDTQYF. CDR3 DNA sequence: TGTGCCAGCAGCTACCTTGGGCGGGGGGGTTCCGATACGCAGTATTTT. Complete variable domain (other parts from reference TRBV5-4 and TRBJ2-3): ETGVTQSPTHLIKTRGQQVTLRCSSQSGHNTVSWYQQALGQGPQFIFQYYREEENGRGNFPPRFSGLQFPNYSSELNVNALELDDSALYLCASSYLGRGGSDTQYFGPGTRLTVL.

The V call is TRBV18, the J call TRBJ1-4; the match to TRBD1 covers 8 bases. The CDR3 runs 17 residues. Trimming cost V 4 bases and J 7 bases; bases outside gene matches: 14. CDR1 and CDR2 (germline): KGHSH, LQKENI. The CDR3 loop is CASSLRDRPDSGEKLFF. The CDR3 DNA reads TGTGCCAGCTCACTCCGGGACAGGCCCGATTCGGGTGAAAAACTGTTTTTT.

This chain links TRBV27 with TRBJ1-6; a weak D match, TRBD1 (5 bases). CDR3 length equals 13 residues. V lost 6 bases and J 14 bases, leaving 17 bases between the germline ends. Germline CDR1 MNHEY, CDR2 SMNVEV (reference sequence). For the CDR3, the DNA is TGTGCCAGCAGCTGGGGACCCTCCGAGTCCCTCCACTTT. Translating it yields CASSWGPSESLHF.

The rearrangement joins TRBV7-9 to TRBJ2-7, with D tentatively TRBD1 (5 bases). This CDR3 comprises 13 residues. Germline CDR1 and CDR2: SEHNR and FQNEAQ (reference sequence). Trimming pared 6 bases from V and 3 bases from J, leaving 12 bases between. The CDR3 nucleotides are TGTGCCAGCAGTCGATCGGACAACTACGAGCAGTACTTC. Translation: CASSRSDNYEQYF.

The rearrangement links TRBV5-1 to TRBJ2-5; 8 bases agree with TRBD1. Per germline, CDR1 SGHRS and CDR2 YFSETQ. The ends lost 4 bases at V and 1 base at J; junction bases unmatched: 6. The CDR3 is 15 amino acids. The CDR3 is CASSITGGPQETQYF. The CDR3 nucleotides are TGCGCCAGCAGCATAACAGGGGGACCCCAAGAGACCCAGTACTTC. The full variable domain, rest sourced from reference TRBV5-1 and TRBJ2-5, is KAGVTQTPRYLIKTRGQQVTLSCSPISGHRSVSWYQQTPGQGLQFLFEYFSETQRNKGNFPGRFSGRQFSNSRSEMNVSTLELGDSALYLCASSITGGPQETQYFGPGTRLLVL.

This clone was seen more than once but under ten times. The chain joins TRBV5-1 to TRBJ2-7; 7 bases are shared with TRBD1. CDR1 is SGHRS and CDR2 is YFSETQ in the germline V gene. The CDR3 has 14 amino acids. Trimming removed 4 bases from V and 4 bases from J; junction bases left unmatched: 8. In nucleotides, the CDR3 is TGCGCCAGCAGCCAGGGACAGACCTCATACGAGCAGTACTTC. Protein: CASSQGQTSYEQYF.

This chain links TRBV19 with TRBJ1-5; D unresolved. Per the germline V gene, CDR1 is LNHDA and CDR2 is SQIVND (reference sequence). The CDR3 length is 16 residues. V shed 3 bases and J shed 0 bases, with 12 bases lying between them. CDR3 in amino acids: CASSIPDGYSNQPQHF. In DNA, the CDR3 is TGTGCCAGTAGTATCCCCGACGGTTATAGCAATCAGCCCCAGCATTTT.

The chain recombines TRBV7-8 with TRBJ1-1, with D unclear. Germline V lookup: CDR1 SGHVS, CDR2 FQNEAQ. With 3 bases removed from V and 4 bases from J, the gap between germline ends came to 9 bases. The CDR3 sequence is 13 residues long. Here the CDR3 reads CASSLVWGTEAFF. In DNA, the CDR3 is TGTGCCAGCAGCTTGGTATGGGGCACTGAAGCTTTCTTT.

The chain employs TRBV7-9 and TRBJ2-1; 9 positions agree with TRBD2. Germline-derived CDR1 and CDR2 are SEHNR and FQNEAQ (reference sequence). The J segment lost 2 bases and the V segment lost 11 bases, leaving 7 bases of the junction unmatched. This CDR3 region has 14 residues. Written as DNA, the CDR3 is TGTGCCGCTCGGGCGGGGGGGCCCTACAATGAGCAGTTCTTC. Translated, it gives CAARAGGPYNEQFF. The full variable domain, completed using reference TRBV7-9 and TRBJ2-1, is DTGVSQNPRHKITKRGQNVTFRCDPISEHNRLYWYRQTLGQGPEFLTYFQNEAQLEKSRLLSDRFSAERPKGSFSTLEIQRTEQGDSAMYLCAARAGGPYNEQFFGPGTRLTVL.

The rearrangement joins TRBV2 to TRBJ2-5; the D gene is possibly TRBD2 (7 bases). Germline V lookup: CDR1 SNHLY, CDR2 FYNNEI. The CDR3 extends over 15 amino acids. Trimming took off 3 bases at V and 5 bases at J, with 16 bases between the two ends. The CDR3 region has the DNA TGTGCCAGCAGTGACCATAGGGGGGGGCGGGAGACCCAGTACTTC. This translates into CASSDHRGGRETQYF.

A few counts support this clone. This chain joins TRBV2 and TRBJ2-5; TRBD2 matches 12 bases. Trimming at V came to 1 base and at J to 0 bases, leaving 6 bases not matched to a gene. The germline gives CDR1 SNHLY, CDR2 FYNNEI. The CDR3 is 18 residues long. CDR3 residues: CASSEGTSGEGYQETQYF. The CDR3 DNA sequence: TGTGCCAGCAGTGAAGGGACTAGCGGGGAGGGGTACCAAGAGACCCAGTACTTC. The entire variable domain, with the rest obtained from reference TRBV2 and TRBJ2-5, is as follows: EPEVTQTPSHQVTQMGQEVILRCVPISNHLYFYWYRQILGQKVEFLVSFYNNEISEKSEIFDDQFSVERPDGSNFTLKIRSTKLEDSAMYFCASSEGTSGEGYQETQYFGPGTRLLVL.